One and the same sample provided the 7 T cell receptor beta chains below, sequenced in a study of CD8+ T cells in alopecia areata. As the sequencing template, cDNA was produced by extracting RNA and reverse transcribing it. Data came from immunoSEQ multiplex PCR; TCRdb stores just in-frame clones and leaves some out. The sample holds approximately 180,000 clones, roughly 50% seen once. Treatment defined: oral pan-JAK inhibitor, 5-10 mg twice daily. This sample comprised CD8+ T cells sorted from blood, obtained at week 24, from a patient treated with tofacitinib. These TCRs come from a human donor with alopecia areata.

This chain links TRBV19 with TRBJ1-5; no firm D call. Trimming shortened V by 7 bases and J by 5 bases, and 9 bases separated the two germline ends. The germline gives CDR1 LNHDA, CDR2 SQIVND (reference sequence). This CDR3 has 12 amino acids. The CDR3 loop reads CASTPGDQPQHF. Here the CDR3 DNA reads TGTGCCAGTACCCCGGGAGATCAGCCCCAGCATTTT.

This chain joins TRBV29-1 and TRBJ2-1; 8 bases match TRBD1. V was clipped by 5 bases and J by 7 bases; unmatched bases: 7. Germline lookup yields CDR1 SQVTM and CDR2 ANQGSEA. This CDR3 spans 13 amino acids. Here the CDR3 reads CSVSENRGNEQFF. CDR3 bases: TGCAGCGTTAGTGAGAACAGGGGGAATGAGCAGTTCTTC.

The genes are TRBV4-3 and TRBJ1-1; D is possibly TRBD1 (6 bases). V was trimmed by 5 bases and J by 11 bases, leaving 15 bases between them. CDR3 length: 12 residues. Germline V gene sequence: CDR1 LGHNA, CDR2 YSLEER. The CDR3: CASSYLGTNAFF. DNA for the CDR3: TGCGCCAGCAGCTACCTGGGGACAAATGCTTTCTTT.

The chain couples TRBV2 to TRBJ2-5, with TRBD2 as a possible D gene (6 bases). The germline V gene encodes CDR1 SNHLY and CDR2 FYNNEI. Trimming took 5 bases from V and 5 from J, leaving 12 bases between them. This CDR3 spans 13 amino acids. CDR3 amino acids: CASSPPAGETQYF. Here the CDR3 DNA reads TGTGCCAGCAGTCCACCCGCGGGGGAGACCCAGTACTTC.

The rearrangement links TRBV6-6 to TRBJ2-7; D is undetermined. The CDR3 totals 12 residues. Looked up from germline, CDR1 is MNHNY and CDR2 is SVGAGI (reference sequence). V was pared by 6 bases and J by 0 bases, with 6 bases between. The CDR3 DNA sequence: TGTGCCAGCAGCTACACCTCCTACGAGCAGTACTTC. Protein: CASSYTSYEQYF.

The chain couples TRBV19 to TRBJ1-4; D call uncertain. The germline V gene has CDR1 LNHDA and CDR2 SQIVND (reference sequence). V was cut by 2 bases and J by 8 bases, with 6 bases left in between. The CDR3 contains 12 residues. The CDR3 nucleotides read TGTGCCAGTAGTATATCGGTGGAAAAACTGTTTTTT. Its translation is CASSISVEKLFF.

The chain employs TRBV7-2 and TRBJ1-6; no clear D. The germline V and J ends were trimmed by 2 bases and 16 bases, with 15 bases remaining between them. The CDR3 sequence is 13 residues long. Germline-derived CDR1 and CDR2 are SGHTA and FQGNSA. The CDR3 DNA is TGTGCCAGCAGCTTATCCCGGGTCACCAATCTCCACTTT. Translated: CASSLSRVTNLHF.